The 6 T cell receptor beta chains listed next were all sequenced from one sample in a study of T cells in tuberculosis. The time point: new active TB diagnosis, blood taken before or within 7 days of starting treatment. TCRdb keeps only in-frame clones here, not all; method: immunoSEQ multiplex PCR. The sample shows over 30,000 clones, about 85% of them seen only once. Material: PBMCs, obtained at tuberculosis diagnosis. Receptors were obtained from an adult with tuberculosis.

The rearrangement uses TRBV5-1 and TRBJ1-5, with D unresolved. The ends were cut back, 0 bases at V and 0 bases at J, with 7 bases in the middle. This CDR3 region has 15 residues. From germline, CDR1 is SGHRS and CDR2 YFSETQ. The chain's CDR3 is CASSLGDISNQPQHF. The CDR3 DNA reads as TGCGCCAGCAGCTTGGGAGATATTAGCAATCAGCCCCAGCATTTT. Together with reference TRBV5-1 and TRBJ1-5, the CDR3 gives the full variable domain: KAGVTQTPRYLIKTRGQQVTLSCSPISGHRSVSWYQQTPGQGLQFLFEYFSETQRNKGNFPGRFSGRQFSNSRSEMNVSTLELGDSALYLCASSLGDISNQPQHFGDGTRLSIL.

The V call is TRBV6-6, the J call TRBJ1-1; D is uncertain. CDR3 length: 15 amino acids. With 2 bases removed from V and 1 base from J, the gap between germline ends came to 11 bases. The germline V gene encodes CDR1 MNHNY and CDR2 SVGAGI (reference sequence). The CDR3 DNA is TGTGCCAGCAGTTACGGGCCCCCTGGGAACACTGAAGCTTTCTTT. As protein: CASSYGPPGNTEAFF.

This clone appeared a few times. The chain links TRBV7-9 to TRBJ2-7, with 8 nucleotides matching TRBD2. CDR1 and CDR2 (germline): SEHNR, FQNEAQ (reference sequence). With V trimmed by 3 bases and J by 2 bases, 6 bases remained unmatched. The length of the CDR3 is 15 residues. The CDR3 bases are TGTGCCAGCAGCTTGAGGCGGGAGGCCGCCTACGAGCAGTACTTC. Translation: CASSLRREAAYEQYF.

The chain carries TRBV30 and TRBJ1-4; D is perhaps TRBD1 (6 bases). V lost 1 base and J lost 0, with 9 bases in between. CDR3 length: 15 amino acids. Germline lookup yields CDR1 GTSNPN and CDR2 SVGIG (reference sequence). The CDR3 DNA sequence: TGTGCCTGGAGTGGTAGGACAGCAACTAATGAAAAACTGTTTTTT. Translating gives CAWSGRTATNEKLFF.

This chain uses TRBV5-1 with TRBJ1-1; tentative D call: TRBD1 (5 bases). Trimming cost V 4 bases and J 1 base, with 17 bases left between them. CDR1 SGHRS and CDR2 YFSETQ come from the germline V gene. The CDR3 runs 16 residues. This CDR3 reads CASSPWGRVRNTEAFF. The CDR3 DNA is TGCGCCAGCAGCCCCTGGGGCAGGGTTCGGAACACTGAAGCTTTCTTT.

A remark on this clone: The DNA is left out, because the CDR3 cannot be placed on it with certainty; the CDR3 is given as TCRdb lists it. The genes are TRBV19 and TRBJ1-2; the D segment call TRBD1 is taken from the table without a DNA check. Germline CDR1 is LNHDA and CDR2 is SQIVND (reference sequence). The CDR3 is 13 residues long, counting both termini. This CDR3 reads CASTSVGAWGYTF.